The 15 T cell receptor beta chains below were found in one sample sequenced in a study of control samples from healthy donors and cancer patients. The method was immunoSEQ multiplex PCR; TCRdb's version includes in-frame clones alone and lacks a portion of them. The sample yields 60,000 to 75,000 clones, about 92% seen once. The sample comprised PBMCs. These receptors all stem from a man between 60 and 75 years old with colorectal cancer.

The chain joins TRBV3-1 (or the pseudogene TRBV3-2) to TRBJ1-5, with no clear D. V gave up 4 bases and J gave up 4 bases, with 8 bases separating them. The CDR3 has 13 amino acids. Germline V lookup: CDR1 LGHDT, CDR2 YNNKEL (reference sequence). The DNA for the CDR3 is TGTGCCAGCAGCCGTAGGGAAAATCAGCCCCAGCATTTT. Translation: CASSRRENQPQHF.

V is TRBV10-3 and J is TRBJ2-7; no reliable D call. From germline, CDR1 is ENHRY and CDR2 SYGVKD. Trimming removed 4 bases at V and 2 bases at J, with 6 bases between. This CDR3 region has 12 residues. CDR3 sequence reads: CAISADTYEQYF. The CDR3 DNA sequence: TGTGCCATCAGTGCAGACACCTACGAGCAGTACTTC.

The chain links TRBV5-1 to TRBJ2-7; TRBD1 might be the D (6 bases). The germline V gene has CDR1 SGHRS and CDR2 YFSETQ. The V end lost 3 bases, the J end lost 6 bases, and 19 bases lay between the germline ends. There are 15 residues in the CDR3. CDR3 residues: CASSSGMYRVGEQYF. The DNA of the CDR3 is TGCGCCAGCAGCTCTGGAATGTACAGGGTGGGCGAGCAGTACTTC.

The chain uses TRBV6-1 and TRBJ1-5; the match to TRBD1 covers 7 bases. Looked up from germline, CDR1 is MNHNS and CDR2 is SASEGT. The J segment lost 6 bases and the V segment lost 3 bases, leaving 8 bases of the junction unmatched. The CDR3 totals 15 residues. Here the CDR3 DNA reads TGTGCCAGCAGTGAGGGACAGCTTTGGCGTCAGCCCCAGCATTTT. Encoded protein: CASSEGQLWRQPQHF.

The chain uses TRBV3-1 (or the pseudogene TRBV3-2) and TRBJ1-1, with D uncertain. The CDR3 runs to 13 residues. CDR1 is LGHDT, CDR2 YNNKEL, per germline (reference sequence). V gave up 3 bases and J gave up 4 bases, with 9 bases separating them. CDR3 sequence (DNA): TGTGCCAGCAGCCAGCGACGGGGCACTGAAGCTTTCTTT. It encodes CASSQRRGTEAFF.

The genes are TRBV19 and TRBJ2-3, with D tentatively TRBD2 (7 bases). This CDR3 contains 14 residues. From germline, CDR1 is LNHDA and CDR2 SQIVND (reference sequence). Trimming pared 4 bases from V and 13 bases from J, leaving 21 bases between. The CDR3 region is CASSTAGHPASEYF. CDR3 coding DNA: TGTGCCAGTAGTACAGCGGGACACCCAGCCTCGGAGTATTTT.

The CDR3 DNA is TGTGCCAGCAGTTTTTCTCGGACTGAAGCTTTCTTT. It encodes CASSFSRTEAFF. This sequence joins TRBV12-3 or TRBV12-4 and TRBJ1-1; D ambiguous. This CDR3 region has 12 residues. V was clipped by 3 bases and J by 5 bases, with 7 bases between them.

This clone was seen once. This chain connects TRBV4-2 to TRBJ2-3, with 10 positions matching TRBD2. J gave up 0 bases and V 1 base, and 10 bases lay outside the gene matches. The germline gives CDR1 LGHNA, CDR2 YNFKEQ. The CDR3 has 19 amino acids. The CDR3 is CASSQVRTSGRKSTDTQYF. The CDR3, as DNA: TGTGCCAGCAGCCAAGTGCGGACTAGCGGACGAAAAAGCACAGATACGCAGTATTTT.

This chain connects TRBV2 to TRBJ2-7; D not resolved. The ends were cut back, 1 base at V and 2 bases at J, with 6 bases in the middle. Germline CDR1 and CDR2: SNHLY and FYNNEI. The CDR3 covers 13 residues. CDR3 amino acids: CASSEDVAYEQYF. The CDR3 DNA reads as TGTGCCAGCAGTGAAGACGTAGCCTACGAGCAGTACTTC.

This rearrangement joins TRBV12-3 or TRBV12-4 to TRBJ2-2; D remains ambiguous. CDR3 length: 12 amino acids. Trimming cost V 6 bases and J 8 bases, with 10 bases left between them. The CDR3 reads CASSYRRGELFF. As DNA, the CDR3 is TGTGCCAGCAGCTACCGTAGGGGGGAGCTGTTTTTT.

The genes are TRBV2 and TRBJ2-5; 11 nucleotides align to TRBD2. Germline V gene lookup returns CDR1 SNHLY and CDR2 FYNNEI. J was trimmed by 4 bases and V by 4 bases; bases with no gene match: 17. The CDR3 totals 19 residues. CDR3 DNA sequence: TGTGCCAGCAGTGGGGGTTTGGGACTAGCGGACAAAAGGGGAGAGACCCAGTACTTC. Translating it yields CASSGGLGLADKRGETQYF. Full variable domain (rest looked up from reference TRBV2 and TRBJ2-5): EPEVTQTPSHQVTQMGQEVILRCVPISNHLYFYWYRQILGQKVEFLVSFYNNEISEKSEIFDDQFSVERPDGSNFTLKIRSTKLEDSAMYFCASSGGLGLADKRGETQYFGPGTRLLVL.

This clone appeared a single time. V and J are TRBV7-3 and TRBJ2-3, with a weak D call TRBD2 (6 bases). The CDR3 contains 14 residues. Germline assignment: CDR1 SGHTA and CDR2 FQGTGA. Trimming removed 6 bases from V and 6 bases from J, with 16 bases in between. CDR3 sequence: CASSMKGEVDTQYF. The CDR3 DNA is TGTGCCAGCAGTATGAAAGGGGAGGTGGATACGCAGTATTTT.

The V and J genes are TRBV19 and TRBJ2-6, with D tentatively TRBD1 or TRBD2 (6 bases each). The V end lost 1 base, the J end lost 0 bases, and 13 bases lay between the germline ends. The CDR3 consists of 18 residues. CDR1 is LNHDA and CDR2 is SQIVND in the germline V gene (reference sequence). CDR3 bases: TGTGCCAGTAGTATAGTTGGGGGGCCCTTCTCTGGGGCCAACGTCCTGACTTTC. Its protein is CASSIVGGPFSGANVLTF.

This sequence joins TRBV6-6 and TRBJ1-1; a possible D gene is TRBD1 (5 bases). The CDR3 runs to 17 residues. The germline V gene has CDR1 MNHNY and CDR2 SVGAGI (reference sequence). V lost 5 bases, J lost 4 bases, and 23 bases lay in between. CDR3 protein: CASSQYGGRVRGTEAFF. The CDR3 bases are TGTGCCAGCAGTCAATACGGGGGACGAGTGAGAGGCACTGAAGCTTTCTTT.

This clone was observed once. The chain joins TRBV11-2 to TRBJ1-1, with D unresolved. This CDR3 has 14 amino acids. Per the germline V gene, CDR1 is SGHAT and CDR2 is FQNNGV. Trimming removed 5 bases from V and 1 base from J, with 11 bases in between. The CDR3 coding sequence is TGTGCCAGCAGCCACAACGCCGGGAACACTGAAGCTTTCTTT. Translation: CASSHNAGNTEAFF. Full variable domain (remainder filled in from reference TRBV11-2 and TRBJ1-1): EAGVAQSPRYKIIEKRQSVAFWCNPISGHATLYWYQQILGQGPKLLIQFQNNGVVDDSQLPKDRFSAERLKGVDSTLKIQPAKLEDSAVYLCASSHNAGNTEAFFGQGTRLTVV.